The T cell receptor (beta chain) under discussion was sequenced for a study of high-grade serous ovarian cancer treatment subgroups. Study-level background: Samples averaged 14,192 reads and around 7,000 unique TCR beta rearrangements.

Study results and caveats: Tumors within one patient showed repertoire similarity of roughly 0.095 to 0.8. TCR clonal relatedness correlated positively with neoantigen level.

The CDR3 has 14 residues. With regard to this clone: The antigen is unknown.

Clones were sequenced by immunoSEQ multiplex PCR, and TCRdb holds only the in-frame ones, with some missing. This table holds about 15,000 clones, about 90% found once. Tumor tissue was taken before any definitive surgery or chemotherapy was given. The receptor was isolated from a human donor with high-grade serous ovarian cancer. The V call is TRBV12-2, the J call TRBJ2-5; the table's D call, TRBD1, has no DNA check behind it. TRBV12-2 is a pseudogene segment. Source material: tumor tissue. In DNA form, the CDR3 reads TGTGCAAGTCGTCCCAAGACAGGGAGGGAGACCCAGTACTTC. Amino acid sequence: CASRPKTGRETQYF.